The clone carrying this TCR beta chain was counted between two and nine times. The data are from a study of CD8+ T cells in alopecia areata. In each case, RNA was isolated and then reverse transcribed into cDNA as the sequencing template. Measured with immunoSEQ multiplex PCR; TCRdb has only the in-frame clones, and not every one. The profile shows 140,000 or so clones, 51% of them singletons. CDR3 length equals 15 residues. The ends were cut back, 6 bases at V and 2 bases at J, with 18 bases in the middle. Germline CDR1 GTSNPN, CDR2 SVGIG (reference sequence). The TCR was taken from a human donor with alopecia areata. V and J are TRBV30 and TRBJ2-3, with D maybe TRBD2 (6 bases). Source: CD4+ T cells sorted from blood, taken at week 0. Here the CDR3 reads CACQPPGTFTDTQYF. As DNA, the CDR3 is TGTGCCTGCCAACCGCCCGGGACTTTCACAGATACGCAGTATTTT.